Listed below are T cell receptor beta chains from one sample, sequenced in a study of blood T cell repertoires in COVID-19. Using immunoSEQ multiplex PCR, the repertoire was profiled, and TCRdb retains in-frame clones only, with some absent. The sample contains about 140,000 clones, 60% to 80% of which appear only once. Sequenced input: peripheral blood. The receptors were gathered from a man aged 50-60 years with active or convalescent COVID-19. Each CDR3 is given with its conserved first and last residue. Fields, in order: D gene, J gene, clone size, V gene, CDR3 protein, CDR3 DNA. The D gene is left open where the match is weak. Clone size appears in some rows only: once, few, many, or a class for an expanded clone.

D gene: TRBD1; J gene: TRBJ2-7; clone size: .; V gene: TRBV19; CDR3 protein: CASSSQTGSYEQYF; CDR3 DNA: TGTGCCAGTAGTTCCCAGACAGGGTCCTACGAGCAGTACTTC
D gene: TRBD1; J gene: TRBJ1-2; clone size: .; V gene: TRBV3-1/TRBV3-2; CDR3 protein: CASSLQGVNYGYTF; CDR3 DNA: TGTGCCAGCAGCCTACAGGGGGTGAACTATGGCTACACCTTC
D gene: .; J gene: TRBJ2-5; clone size: .; V gene: TRBV9; CDR3 protein: CASSPHSATVQETQYF; CDR3 DNA: TGTGCCAGCAGCCCTCACTCCGCTACAGTACAAGAGACCCAGTACTTC
D gene: .; J gene: TRBJ1-1; clone size: .; V gene: TRBV6-2/TRBV6-3; CDR3 protein: CASSFRENTEAFF; CDR3 DNA: TGTGCCAGCAGTTTTCGAGAGAACACTGAAGCTTTCTTT
D gene: .; J gene: TRBJ2-3; clone size: .; V gene: TRBV2; CDR3 protein: CASRGGPYPSTDTQYF; CDR3 DNA: TGTGCCAGCAGGGGGGGTCCTTACCCTAGCACAGATACGCAGTATTTT
D gene: TRBD2; J gene: TRBJ2-5; clone size: once; V gene: TRBV29-1; CDR3 protein: CSVQRENQETQYF; CDR3 DNA: TGCAGCGTTCAGCGGGAGAACCAAGAGACCCAGTACTTC
D gene: TRBD1; J gene: TRBJ2-5; clone size: .; V gene: TRBV7-2; CDR3 protein: CASSFDRGKETQYF; CDR3 DNA: TGTGCCAGCAGCTTCGACAGGGGGAAGGAGACCCAGTACTTC
D gene: TRBD1; J gene: TRBJ1-6; clone size: .; V gene: TRBV2; CDR3 protein: CASSDKGQELDSPLHF; CDR3 DNA: TGTGCCAGCAGTGATAAAGGACAGGAGCTAGATTCACCCCTCCACTTT
D gene: .; J gene: TRBJ2-4; clone size: .; V gene: TRBV28; CDR3 protein: CASNPLGTLPLAKNIQYF; CDR3 DNA: TGTGCCAGCAACCCCCTCGGGACTCTTCCCTTAGCCAAAAACATTCAGTACTTC
D gene: TRBD1; J gene: TRBJ1-6; clone size: .; V gene: TRBV10-3; CDR3 protein: CAISEGDRGLSPLHF; CDR3 DNA: TGTGCCATCAGTGAAGGGGACAGGGGGCTTTCACCCCTCCACTTT
D gene: TRBD2; J gene: TRBJ2-3; clone size: .; V gene: TRBV10-1; CDR3 protein: CASSAGLAITDTQYF; CDR3 DNA: TGCGCCAGCAGTGCGGGACTAGCTATCACAGATACGCAGTATTTT
D gene: TRBD2; J gene: TRBJ2-2; clone size: .; V gene: TRBV2; CDR3 protein: CASRVAGNTGELFF; CDR3 DNA: TGTGCCAGTCGAGTAGCGGGGAACACCGGGGAGCTGTTTTTT
D gene: TRBD1; J gene: TRBJ1-6; clone size: few; V gene: TRBV9; CDR3 protein: CASSGQGVYGSPLHF; CDR3 DNA: TGTGCCAGCAGCGGACAGGGGGTATATGGTTCACCCCTCCACTTT
D gene: TRBD2; J gene: TRBJ2-1; clone size: .; V gene: TRBV5-4; CDR3 protein: CASSSAFTSGRYNEQFF; CDR3 DNA: TGTGCCAGCAGCTCCGCCTTTACTAGCGGGAGGTACAATGAGCAGTTCTTC
D gene: TRBD1; J gene: TRBJ2-7; clone size: .; V gene: TRBV6-6; CDR3 protein: CASTTGTGGYEQYF; CDR3 DNA: TGTGCCAGCACTACCGGGACAGGGGGCTACGAGCAGTACTTC
D gene: .; J gene: TRBJ2-6; clone size: .; V gene: TRBV27; CDR3 protein: CASSLTPGDSGANVLTF; CDR3 DNA: TGTGCCAGCAGTTTAACTCCAGGGGACTCTGGGGCCAACGTCCTGACTTTC
D gene: .; J gene: TRBJ2-7; clone size: .; V gene: TRBV5-1; CDR3 protein: CASSPSSVPYEQYF; CDR3 DNA: TGCGCCAGCAGCCCCTCTAGCGTTCCCTACGAGCAGTACTTC
D gene: .; J gene: TRBJ1-4; clone size: .; V gene: TRBV7-9; CDR3 protein: CASSITRARLGEKLFF; CDR3 DNA: TGTGCCAGCAGCATCACCAGGGCTAGACTCGGTGAAAAACTGTTTTTT
D gene: .; J gene: TRBJ1-6; clone size: .; V gene: TRBV19; CDR3 protein: CASSNRESYNSPLHF; CDR3 DNA: TGTGCCAGTAGTAACCGGGAGTCGTATAATTCACCCCTCCACTTT
D gene: .; J gene: TRBJ1-1; clone size: few; V gene: TRBV4-1; CDR3 protein: CATQRREGNTEAFF; CDR3 DNA: TGCGCCACCCAAAGGAGGGAGGGGAACACTGAAGCTTTCTTT
D gene: TRBD2; J gene: TRBJ2-5; clone size: .; V gene: TRBV5-4; CDR3 protein: CASSLGLAETQYF; CDR3 DNA: TGTGCCAGCAGCTTGGGACTAGCGGAGACCCAGTACTTC
D gene: .; J gene: TRBJ2-7; clone size: .; V gene: TRBV6-5; CDR3 protein: CASSRDLGEQYF; CDR3 DNA: TGTGCCAGCAGCCGCGACTTAGGCGAGCAGTACTTC
D gene: .; J gene: TRBJ1-5; clone size: .; V gene: TRBV12-3/TRBV12-4; CDR3 protein: CASSLTDNQPQHF; CDR3 DNA: TGTGCCAGCAGTTTGACAGACAATCAGCCCCAGCATTTT
D gene: .; J gene: TRBJ1-2; clone size: .; V gene: TRBV27; CDR3 protein: CASSLEGNYGYTF; CDR3 DNA: TGTGCCAGCAGTTTGGAGGGGAACTATGGCTACACCTTC
D gene: .; J gene: TRBJ1-2; clone size: few; V gene: TRBV14; CDR3 protein: CASSPTTVGYTF; CDR3 DNA: TGTGCCAGCAGCCCAACGACAGTAGGCTACACCTTC
D gene: TRBD1; J gene: TRBJ2-5; clone size: once; V gene: TRBV11-2; CDR3 protein: CASSRQGGGFRETQYF; CDR3 DNA: TGTGCCAGCAGCCGACAGGGTGGGGGATTCAGGGAGACCCAGTACTTC
D gene: TRBD2; J gene: TRBJ2-3; clone size: once; V gene: TRBV9; CDR3 protein: CASSAGREIDTQYF; CDR3 DNA: TGTGCCAGCAGCGCCGGGCGGGAGATAGATACGCAGTATTTT
D gene: TRBD2; J gene: TRBJ2-7; clone size: .; V gene: TRBV28; CDR3 protein: CASTEAGAGHEQYF; CDR3 DNA: TGTGCCAGCACCGAAGCGGGGGCGGGCCACGAGCAGTACTTC
D gene: .; J gene: TRBJ2-1; clone size: .; V gene: TRBV27; CDR3 protein: CASTGQPTYNEQFF; CDR3 DNA: TGTGCCAGCACAGGACAGCCCACCTACAATGAGCAGTTCTTC
D gene: TRBD1; J gene: TRBJ1-1; clone size: few; V gene: TRBV27; CDR3 protein: CASSGTGGKAFF; CDR3 DNA: TGTGCCAGCAGTGGGACAGGGGGTAAAGCTTTCTTT
D gene: .; J gene: TRBJ2-1; clone size: .; V gene: TRBV15; CDR3 protein: CATSRDRDTTRNEQFF; CDR3 DNA: TGTGCCACCAGCAGAGACCGGGACACAACGAGGAATGAGCAGTTCTTC
D gene: .; J gene: TRBJ1-4; clone size: .; V gene: TRBV5-1; CDR3 protein: CASSPGQSNEKLFF; CDR3 DNA: TGCGCCAGCAGCCCCGGACAGTCTAATGAAAAACTGTTTTTT
D gene: .; J gene: TRBJ1-5; clone size: .; V gene: TRBV7-8; CDR3 protein: CASSLGGDSNQPQHF; CDR3 DNA: TGTGCCAGCAGCTTAGGGGGGGACAGCAATCAGCCCCAGCATTTT
D gene: .; J gene: TRBJ1-5; clone size: .; V gene: TRBV27; CDR3 protein: CASSSYRQLGDQPQHF; CDR3 DNA: TGTGCCAGCAGTTCATATAGACAGTTAGGCGATCAGCCCCAGCATTTT
D gene: .; J gene: TRBJ1-6; clone size: .; V gene: TRBV25-1; CDR3 protein: CASTGGSPLHF; CDR3 DNA: TGTGCCAGCACCGGGGGTTCACCCCTCCACTTT
D gene: .; J gene: TRBJ1-5; clone size: .; V gene: TRBV6-5; CDR3 protein: CASTRSLAGNQPQHF; CDR3 DNA: TGTGCCAGCACCCGCTCCCTTGCGGGCAATCAGCCCCAGCATTTT
D gene: .; J gene: TRBJ2-7; clone size: .; V gene: TRBV10-3; CDR3 protein: CAISDPGTPQVYEQYF; CDR3 DNA: TGTGCCATCAGTGACCCCGGGACACCGCAGGTCTACGAGCAGTACTTC
D gene: TRBD1; J gene: TRBJ2-1; clone size: .; V gene: TRBV7-9; CDR3 protein: CASSPTGLSSYNEQFF; CDR3 DNA: TGTGCCAGCAGCCCGACAGGGTTGAGCTCCTACAATGAGCAGTTCTTC
D gene: TRBD2; J gene: TRBJ2-7; clone size: .; V gene: TRBV20-1; CDR3 protein: CSASTGGLADSYEQYF; CDR3 DNA: TGCAGTGCTAGTACTGGCGGTCTAGCGGATTCGTACGAGCAGTACTTC
D gene: TRBD1; J gene: TRBJ2-2; clone size: .; V gene: TRBV19; CDR3 protein: CALGGRENTGELFF; CDR3 DNA: TGTGCCTTAGGGGGCAGGGAGAACACCGGGGAGCTGTTTTTT
D gene: .; J gene: TRBJ2-7; clone size: .; V gene: TRBV19; CDR3 protein: CASSTSAGAYEQYF; CDR3 DNA: TGTGCCAGTAGTACCTCCGCAGGGGCCTACGAGCAGTACTTC
D gene: TRBD1; J gene: TRBJ2-1; clone size: .; V gene: TRBV7-3; CDR3 protein: CASSFRTGGAGNEQFF; CDR3 DNA: TGTGCCAGCAGCTTTCGGACAGGGGGCGCGGGCAATGAGCAGTTCTTC
D gene: .; J gene: TRBJ1-1; clone size: .; V gene: TRBV7-8; CDR3 protein: CASSAGQTGTEAFF; CDR3 DNA: TGTGCCAGCAGCGCTGGACAAACGGGCACTGAAGCTTTCTTT
D gene: TRBD1; J gene: TRBJ1-5; clone size: .; V gene: TRBV7-8; CDR3 protein: CASSLSNRGYTPQHF; CDR3 DNA: TGTGCCAGCAGCTTATCAAACAGGGGGTACACCCCCCAGCATTTT
D gene: TRBD2; J gene: TRBJ2-2; clone size: few; V gene: TRBV29-1; CDR3 protein: CSGGRAEGTGELFF; CDR3 DNA: TGCAGCGGGGGGAGGGCCGAGGGCACCGGGGAGCTGTTTTTT
D gene: .; J gene: TRBJ2-2; clone size: .; V gene: TRBV5-1; CDR3 protein: CASREGGTGELFF; CDR3 DNA: TGCGCCAGCAGGGAAGGGGGTACCGGGGAGCTGTTTTTT
D gene: TRBD2; J gene: TRBJ2-5; clone size: .; V gene: TRBV11-3; CDR3 protein: CASSFSGRETQYF; CDR3 DNA: TGTGCCAGCAGCTTTAGCGGGCGAGAGACCCAGTACTTC
D gene: .; J gene: TRBJ2-5; clone size: .; V gene: TRBV2; CDR3 protein: CASKPRGKETQYF; CDR3 DNA: TGTGCCAGCAAACCCAGGGGAAAAGAGACCCAGTACTTC
D gene: .; J gene: TRBJ2-6; clone size: .; V gene: TRBV24-1; CDR3 protein: CATSGGVGANVLTF; CDR3 DNA: TGTGCCACCAGTGGCGGGGTAGGGGCCAACGTCCTGACTTTC
D gene: .; J gene: TRBJ1-1; clone size: .; V gene: TRBV7-9; CDR3 protein: CASSPRSGGEAFF; CDR3 DNA: TGTGCCAGCAGCCCAAGGTCCGGAGGTGAAGCTTTCTTT
D gene: .; J gene: TRBJ1-1; clone size: .; V gene: TRBV4-1; CDR3 protein: CASSQSVNTEAFF; CDR3 DNA: TGCGCCAGCAGCCAATCAGTGAACACTGAAGCTTTCTTT
D gene: .; J gene: TRBJ1-1; clone size: once; V gene: TRBV27; CDR3 protein: CASSLHRADRTEAFF; CDR3 DNA: TGTGCCAGCAGTTTGCACAGGGCGGATCGTACTGAAGCTTTCTTT